Listed below are T cell receptor beta chains from one sample, sequenced in a study of blood T cell repertoires in COVID-19. Here immunoSEQ multiplex PCR was the method, and the copy in TCRdb shows in-frame clones only, minus some. The table has around 250,000 clones, about 82% seen once. Sequenced sample: PBMCs or T cells enriched from blood (not recorded which). The receptors shown here come from a woman aged 50 to 60 who had recovered from COVID-19. The CDR3 runs from the conserved cysteine through the conserved F or W. D genes are given only for firm matches. Some rows have no size entry. The others give once, few or many, or a class for an expanded clone.

clone size: once; J gene: TRBJ2-7; V gene: TRBV3-1/TRBV3-2; D gene: TRBD2; CDR3 DNA: TGTGCCAGCAGCCTCGGACTAGCGGGGGCCTCCTACGAGCAGTACTTC; CDR3 protein: CASSLGLAGASYEQYF
clone size: -; J gene: TRBJ2-5; V gene: TRBV6-5; D gene: TRBD2; CDR3 DNA: TGTGCCAGCAGGGGTAGCGGGAGGGCAGAGGAGACCCAGTACTTC; CDR3 protein: CASRGSGRAEETQYF
clone size: -; J gene: TRBJ1-5; V gene: TRBV28; D gene: TRBD1; CDR3 DNA: TGTGCCAGCAGGGACTACAGGGGAGGTCCTCAGCCCCAGCATTTT; CDR3 protein: CASRDYRGGPQPQHF
clone size: -; J gene: TRBJ1-5; V gene: TRBV4-3; D gene: -; CDR3 DNA: TGCGCCAGCAGCCAAGGACATTACAATCAGCCCCAGCATTTT; CDR3 protein: CASSQGHYNQPQHF
clone size: once; J gene: TRBJ1-4; V gene: TRBV11-2; D gene: -; CDR3 DNA: TGTGCCAGCAGCCCGAGGCATGCCAGCGAAAAACTGTTTTTT; CDR3 protein: CASSPRHASEKLFF
clone size: -; J gene: TRBJ1-4; V gene: TRBV5-5; D gene: TRBD1; CDR3 DNA: TGTGCCAGCAGCTTTCAGGGGGCAACTAATGAAAAACTGTTTTTT; CDR3 protein: CASSFQGATNEKLFF
clone size: -; J gene: TRBJ2-2; V gene: TRBV6-2/TRBV6-3; D gene: TRBD1; CDR3 DNA: TGTGCCAGCAGCTACTACCTGGAACAGGGGGTTAAGGGAGGCGGGGAGCTGTTTTTT; CDR3 protein: CASSYYLEQGVKGGGELFF
clone size: -; J gene: TRBJ2-7; V gene: TRBV28; D gene: TRBD1; CDR3 DNA: TGTGCCAGCAGTTCCGCCGGGACAGGGGGCACGGGGCAGTACTTC; CDR3 protein: CASSSAGTGGTGQYF
clone size: once; J gene: TRBJ2-2; V gene: TRBV18; D gene: -; CDR3 DNA: TGTGCCAGCTCACTTCCGAGTCGGGGGAACACCGGGGAGCTGTTTTTT; CDR3 protein: CASSLPSRGNTGELFF
clone size: once; J gene: TRBJ1-5; V gene: TRBV19; D gene: -; CDR3 DNA: TGTGCCAGTAGTAACAGGGTGGGCCCGAATCAGCCCCAGCATTTT; CDR3 protein: CASSNRVGPNQPQHF
clone size: -; J gene: TRBJ1-4; V gene: TRBV18; D gene: TRBD1; CDR3 DNA: TGTGCCAGCTCACCAGGAACAGGGGGCAATGAAAAACTGTTTTTT; CDR3 protein: CASSPGTGGNEKLFF
clone size: -; J gene: TRBJ2-7; V gene: TRBV24-1; D gene: TRBD2; CDR3 DNA: TGTGCCACCAAAGGGGTACCAGCGGGGAGGACCAAATACGAGCAGTACTTC; CDR3 protein: CATKGVPAGRTKYEQYF
clone size: -; J gene: TRBJ2-2; V gene: TRBV24-1; D gene: -; CDR3 DNA: TGTGCCACCAGTGATTTACGGACCGGGGAGCTGTTTTTT; CDR3 protein: CATSDLRTGELFF
clone size: -; J gene: TRBJ2-5; V gene: TRBV10-3; D gene: TRBD2; CDR3 DNA: TGTGCCATCAGTGGGACTAGCGGGGGTGAGACCCAGTACTTC; CDR3 protein: CAISGTSGGETQYF
clone size: -; J gene: TRBJ1-5; V gene: TRBV12-3/TRBV12-4; D gene: -; CDR3 DNA: TGTGCCAGCAGTTTAGGGGCAGGCCAGCCCCAGCATTTT; CDR3 protein: CASSLGAGQPQHF
clone size: -; J gene: TRBJ1-2; V gene: TRBV15; D gene: -; CDR3 DNA: TGTGCCACCAGGGTGAGGGTAGAGGATGGCTACACCTTC; CDR3 protein: CATRVRVEDGYTF
clone size: -; J gene: TRBJ1-1; V gene: TRBV28; D gene: TRBD1; CDR3 DNA: TGTGCCAGCAGCCCGAGGGGTACAACAGGGGTAACTGAAGCTTTCTTT; CDR3 protein: CASSPRGTTGVTEAFF
clone size: -; J gene: TRBJ2-1; V gene: TRBV9; D gene: -; CDR3 DNA: TGTGCCAGCAGGTCCTTCCCCCGGACTGGGAATGAGCAGTTCTTC; CDR3 protein: CASRSFPRTGNEQFF
clone size: -; J gene: TRBJ2-7; V gene: TRBV18; D gene: -; CDR3 DNA: TGTGCCAGCTCACCAATGGGGGGACAGTACGAGCAGTACTTC; CDR3 protein: CASSPMGGQYEQYF
clone size: -; J gene: TRBJ2-1; V gene: TRBV10-3; D gene: -; CDR3 DNA: TGTGCCATCAGTGAGGGAGGGTACAATGAGCAGTTCTTC; CDR3 protein: CAISEGGYNEQFF
clone size: -; J gene: TRBJ1-1; V gene: TRBV27; D gene: -; CDR3 DNA: TGTGCCAGCAGTTTCTTCTCAGAAAACACTGAAGCTTTCTTT; CDR3 protein: CASSFFSENTEAFF
clone size: -; J gene: TRBJ1-1; V gene: TRBV19; D gene: -; CDR3 DNA: TGTGCCAGCAAAGTAAGGGGGAACACTGAAGCTTTCTTT; CDR3 protein: CASKVRGNTEAFF
clone size: -; J gene: TRBJ1-5; V gene: TRBV4-3; D gene: -; CDR3 DNA: TGCGCCAGCAGCCAAGATCGCGGCCTCAATCAGCCCCAGCATTTT; CDR3 protein: CASSQDRGLNQPQHF
clone size: -; J gene: TRBJ1-5; V gene: TRBV19; D gene: -; CDR3 DNA: TGTGCCAGTAGTATTGTGTCGAATACTGAAAATCAGCCCCAGCATTTT; CDR3 protein: CASSIVSNTENQPQHF
clone size: -; J gene: TRBJ1-3; V gene: TRBV4-1; D gene: TRBD1; CDR3 DNA: TGCGCCAGCAGCAAAAGCGACAGGGGTGGAAACACCATATATTTT; CDR3 protein: CASSKSDRGGNTIYF
clone size: few; J gene: TRBJ2-7; V gene: TRBV5-6; D gene: -; CDR3 DNA: TGTGCCAGCAGCTCTACAACAACTAGGACGAGGGCCTACGAGCAGTACTTC; CDR3 protein: CASSSTTTRTRAYEQYF
clone size: -; J gene: TRBJ2-5; V gene: TRBV6-2/TRBV6-3; D gene: TRBD2; CDR3 DNA: TGTGCCAGCAGTTACTTTAGCGGGATAGAGACCCAGTACTTC; CDR3 protein: CASSYFSGIETQYF
clone size: -; J gene: TRBJ2-1; V gene: TRBV10-3; D gene: -; CDR3 DNA: TGTGCCGTTAGCGAGGAGTTGCATGAGCAGTTCTTC; CDR3 protein: CAVSEELHEQFF
clone size: few; J gene: TRBJ2-7; V gene: TRBV5-1; D gene: TRBD2; CDR3 DNA: TGCGCCAGCAGCTTGGGGCTAGCGGGAGGGACCTACGAGCAGTACTTC; CDR3 protein: CASSLGLAGGTYEQYF
clone size: -; J gene: TRBJ2-2; V gene: TRBV7-2; D gene: -; CDR3 DNA: TGTGCCAGCAGCTTAGTTAGCGCGGGGTCCGGGGAGCTGTTTTTT; CDR3 protein: CASSLVSAGSGELFF
clone size: -; J gene: TRBJ1-5; V gene: TRBV7-8; D gene: -; CDR3 DNA: TGTGCCAGCAGCTACAGGGTGTCAGGCAATCAGCCCCAGCATTTT; CDR3 protein: CASSYRVSGNQPQHF
clone size: -; J gene: TRBJ1-5; V gene: TRBV29-1; D gene: TRBD1; CDR3 DNA: TGCAGCGTTGCCAGGGGGCTCGGTCAGCCCCAGCATTTT; CDR3 protein: CSVARGLGQPQHF
clone size: -; J gene: TRBJ1-4; V gene: TRBV3-1/TRBV3-2; D gene: -; CDR3 DNA: TGTGCCAGCAGCCAAGATCAGTGGCCGGGAAATGAAAAACTGTTTTTT; CDR3 protein: CASSQDQWPGNEKLFF
clone size: -; J gene: TRBJ2-1; V gene: TRBV10-1; D gene: -; CDR3 DNA: TGCGCCAGCAGTGAGTGGGGGGGCCGCTCCTACAATGAGCAGTTCTTC; CDR3 protein: CASSEWGGRSYNEQFF
clone size: -; J gene: TRBJ1-6; V gene: TRBV30; D gene: -; CDR3 DNA: TGTGCCTGGAGTACCGGACGGACTTCACCACCCCTCCACTTT; CDR3 protein: CAWSTGRTSPPLHF
clone size: once; J gene: TRBJ2-3; V gene: TRBV19; D gene: -; CDR3 DNA: TGTGCCAGTAGTACGAGTTTCAAAGATACGCAGTATTTT; CDR3 protein: CASSTSFKDTQYF
clone size: -; J gene: TRBJ1-5; V gene: TRBV5-3; D gene: TRBD1; CDR3 DNA: TGTGCCAGAAGCTTAGCAGGGGGTTGTAAGTCTTATAGCAATCAGCCCCAGCATTTT; CDR3 protein: CARSLAGGCKSYSNQPQHF
clone size: -; J gene: TRBJ2-7; V gene: TRBV3-1/TRBV3-2; D gene: TRBD2; CDR3 DNA: TGTGCCAGCAGCCAAGGATCTGGGAGCGGGAGGGAGGCCTCCTACGAGCAGTACTTC; CDR3 protein: CASSQGSGSGREASYEQYF
clone size: once; J gene: TRBJ1-2; V gene: TRBV12-5; D gene: -; CDR3 DNA: TGTGCTAGTGGTTTGGTATCAGGGTTTTATGGCTACACCTTC; CDR3 protein: CASGLVSGFYGYTF
clone size: -; J gene: TRBJ1-6; V gene: TRBV11-2; D gene: -; CDR3 DNA: TGTGCCAGCAGCTCCCCCCTGAATTCACCCCTCCACTTT; CDR3 protein: CASSSPLNSPLHF
clone size: -; J gene: TRBJ2-1; V gene: TRBV11-1; D gene: TRBD2; CDR3 DNA: TGTGCCAGCAGCTCACTAGCGGGCCCCTACAATGAGCAGTTCTTC; CDR3 protein: CASSSLAGPYNEQFF
clone size: -; J gene: TRBJ2-7; V gene: TRBV5-1; D gene: -; CDR3 DNA: TGCGCCAGCAGACTAGGACAGCGGCTCTCCTACGAGCAGTACTTC; CDR3 protein: CASRLGQRLSYEQYF
clone size: -; J gene: TRBJ2-7; V gene: TRBV7-6; D gene: -; CDR3 DNA: TGTGCCAGCAGCCCACTTGGAGGGCACTACGAGCAGTACTTC; CDR3 protein: CASSPLGGHYEQYF
clone size: once; J gene: TRBJ2-7; V gene: TRBV5-1; D gene: TRBD1; CDR3 DNA: TGCGCCAGCAGCTTCCGAGGACAGGGGGTATACGAGCAGTACTTC; CDR3 protein: CASSFRGQGVYEQYF
clone size: -; J gene: TRBJ1-6; V gene: TRBV6-5; D gene: TRBD1; CDR3 DNA: TGTGCCAGCAGTTACTCTCCTCGACAGGGGGATTCACCCCTCCACTTT; CDR3 protein: CASSYSPRQGDSPLHF
clone size: once; J gene: TRBJ2-7; V gene: TRBV2; D gene: TRBD1; CDR3 DNA: TGTGCCAGCAGTGATGTAAGGGGAACCGGGACAGGGGGTTGGACCCCTCCCGAGCAGTACTTC; CDR3 protein: CASSDVRGTGTGGWTPPEQYF
clone size: -; J gene: TRBJ1-1; V gene: TRBV27; D gene: TRBD1; CDR3 DNA: TGTGCCAGCAGTTTCCGCCGGGACAGCCTTGAAGCTTTCTTT; CDR3 protein: CASSFRRDSLEAFF
clone size: -; J gene: TRBJ1-5; V gene: TRBV10-2; D gene: -; CDR3 DNA: TGCGCCAGCAGTCCCACAGGTCGCAATCAGCCCCAGCATTTT; CDR3 protein: CASSPTGRNQPQHF
clone size: -; J gene: TRBJ1-5; V gene: TRBV19; D gene: TRBD1; CDR3 DNA: TGTGCCAGTAGCCAACCTAGGGGGCGTAATAGCAATCAGCCCCAGCATTTT; CDR3 protein: CASSQPRGRNSNQPQHF
clone size: -; J gene: TRBJ2-2; V gene: TRBV6-5; D gene: TRBD1; CDR3 DNA: TGTGCCAGCAGGCCAACAGGGGAGTGGGAGCTGTTTTTT; CDR3 protein: CASRPTGEWELFF